One and the same sample provided the 19 T cell receptor beta chains below, sequenced in a study of blood T cell repertoires in COVID-19. Generated by immunoSEQ multiplex PCR, the TCRdb table keeps only in-frame clones and is missing some. This sample has about 50,000 clones, with more than 80% found just once. Sample: peripheral blood. Receptors originate from a human donor in a cohort sampled during active COVID-19.

The chain is built from TRBV20-1 and TRBJ1-4, with D perhaps matching TRBD1 (5 bases). Trimming removed 3 bases from V and 8 bases from J, with 16 bases in between. There are 14 residues in the CDR3. Germline V gene sequence: CDR1 DFQATT, CDR2 SNEGSKA (reference sequence). The CDR3 DNA is TGCAGTGCTAGTGTCGGGGGGAACGACGAAAAACTGTTTTTT. Its translation: CSASVGGNDEKLFF.

The V and J genes are TRBV6-2 or TRBV6-3 and TRBJ2-5, with a tentative D call TRBD2 (8 bases). Germline-derived CDR1 and CDR2 are MNHEY and SVGEGT. Trimming removed 6 bases at V and 5 bases at J, with 22 bases between. The CDR3 contains 16 residues. Here the CDR3 reads CASSPFWSGGGETQYF. CDR3 nucleotides: TGTGCCAGCAGCCCATTCTGGTCGGGAGGGGGCGAGACCCAGTACTTC.

The rearrangement joins TRBV10-1 to TRBJ2-1, with TRBD2 matching 8 bases. From germline, CDR1 is WNHNN and CDR2 SYGVQD (reference sequence). V lost 4 bases, J lost 5 bases, and 7 bases stayed unmatched. CDR3 length: 15 residues. The DNA of the CDR3 is TGCGCCAGCAGTGGGCCGGGACTAGACAACAATGAGCAGTTCTTC. Amino acids: CASSGPGLDNNEQFF.

V and J are TRBV27 and TRBJ2-7; 9 bases are a match to TRBD1. This CDR3 spans 15 amino acids. CDR1 MNHEY and CDR2 SMNVEV come from the germline V gene (reference sequence). Germline trimming cut 5 bases from V and 3 bases from J; bases unmatched to any gene: 8. CDR3 loop: CASSRGTGNLYEQYF. As DNA, the CDR3 is TGTGCCAGCAGTCGTGGGACAGGGAATCTCTACGAGCAGTACTTC.

The V and J genes are TRBV19 and TRBJ2-1; 8 nucleotides align to TRBD2. The CDR3 spans 17 residues. V dropped 1 base and J dropped 2; count of bases not matched to a gene: 7. CDR1 LNHDA and CDR2 SQIVND come from the germline V gene (reference sequence). The DNA for the CDR3 is TGTGCCAGTAGTATAGCCAGCGGGGGCTGGACCTACAATGAGCAGTTCTTC. Its translation is CASSIASGGWTYNEQFF.

V gene TRBV6-4 combines with J gene TRBJ2-3; TRBD2 matches 12 bases. The V gene's germline CDR1 is MRHNA and CDR2 SNTAGT. The CDR3 totals 16 residues. V was clipped by 6 bases and J by 1 base; unmatched bases: 5. CDR3 sequence: CASSLTSGGGTDTQYF. Written as DNA, the CDR3 is TGTGCCAGCAGCTTGACTAGCGGGGGAGGCACAGATACGCAGTATTTT.

Only a few counts were recorded for this clone. The chain has TRBV13 and TRBJ2-1, with a possible D match to TRBD2 (7 bases). The CDR3 contains 14 residues. Germline V lookup: CDR1 PRHDT, CDR2 FYEKMQ (reference sequence). V was shortened by 5 bases and J by 10 bases, with 18 bases between the two germline ends. The CDR3 here is CASSAPRGGLEQFF. DNA of the CDR3: TGTGCCAGCAGCGCGCCGAGGGGGGGGCTGGAGCAGTTCTTC.

As DNA, the CDR3 is TGTGCCATCAGCGAAGGGCGTCTAGCGGGATTGGAGACCCAGTACTTC. Its translation is CAISEGRLAGLETQYF. The V gene is TRBV10-3, the J gene TRBJ2-5; TRBD2 matches at 9 bases. This CDR3 is built from 16 residues. Germline lookup yields CDR1 ENHRY and CDR2 SYGVKD. V gave up 6 bases and J gave up 5 bases; unmatched junction bases: 13.

This clone was observed a few times. The chain links TRBV9 to TRBJ1-2; D is possibly TRBD1 (6 bases). Per germline, CDR1 SGDLS and CDR2 YYNGEE. This CDR3 is built from 12 residues. V was trimmed by 8 bases and J by 4 bases, leaving 12 bases between them. The CDR3 region has the DNA TGTGCCAGTAGGGGGAGATTCTATGGCTACACCTTC. Protein product: CASRGRFYGYTF. Full variable domain (outside the CDR3, taken from reference TRBV9 and TRBJ1-2): DSGVTQTPKHLITATGQRVTLRCSPRSGDLSVYWYQQSLDQGLQFLIQYYNGEERAKGNILERFSAQQFPDLHSELNLSSLELGDSALYFCASRGRFYGYTFGSGTRLTVV.

V and J are TRBV6-2 or TRBV6-3 and TRBJ2-7, with TRBD1 matching over 7 bases. CDR3 length: 14 residues. Germline-derived CDR1 and CDR2 are MNHEY and SVGEGT. The J segment lost 1 base and the V segment lost 2 bases, leaving 2 bases of the junction unmatched. CDR3 sequence (DNA): TGTGCCAGCAGTTACAGGGACAGTTCCTACGAGCAGTACTTC. Translation: CASSYRDSSYEQYF.

V is TRBV7-9 and J is TRBJ2-7, with TRBD2 identical over 14 bases. With 1 base clipped from V and 0 bases from J, the junction kept 5 bases outside the gene matches. Germline CDR1 reads SEHNR; CDR2 reads FQNEAQ (reference sequence). The CDR3 consists of 18 residues. Written as DNA, the CDR3 is TGTGCCAGCAGCTTAGAACGACTAGCGGGAGGGGACTCCTACGAGCAGTACTTC. Residues: CASSLERLAGGDSYEQYF.

This chain joins TRBV4-3 and TRBJ2-3, with TRBD1 identical over 9 bases. From germline, CDR1 is LGHNA and CDR2 YSLEER. The CDR3 extends over 17 amino acids. The junction had 9 bases not matched to a gene; V was cut back by 4 bases and J by 1 base. The CDR3 coding sequence is TGCGCCAGCAGCCGCGAGGACAGGGGAAGGGGCACAGATACGCAGTATTTT. Translating it yields CASSREDRGRGTDTQYF.

V usage is TRBV18 and J usage is TRBJ1-3; the D gene is possibly TRBD1 (6 bases). The CDR3 is 17 residues long. Germline CDR1 KGHSH, CDR2 LQKENI. The V end lost 2 bases, the J end lost 2 bases, and 16 bases lay between the germline ends. This CDR3 reads CASSPSSGGFTGNTIYF. The CDR3 bases are TGTGCCAGCTCACCATCTTCGGGGGGCTTTACTGGAAACACCATATATTTT.

The chain is built from TRBV6-2 or TRBV6-3 and TRBJ1-2; no clear D gene. Trimming removed 0 bases at V and 2 bases at J, with 4 bases between. The CDR3 has 13 residues. Germline V gives CDR1 MNHEY, CDR2 SVGEGT. CDR3 in amino acids: CASSYSQNYGYTF. The CDR3 DNA reads TGTGCCAGCAGTTACTCCCAAAACTATGGCTACACCTTC.

CDR3 amino acids: CASSLTGALAEQYF. In DNA form, the CDR3 reads TGTGCCAGCAGCCTGACAGGGGCCCTTGCCGAGCAGTACTTC. V gene TRBV7-2 combines with J gene TRBJ2-7; 8 bases agree with TRBD1. The CDR3 length is 14 residues. Germline trimming cut 5 bases from V and 6 bases from J; bases unmatched to any gene: 9. The germline CDR1 and CDR2 sequences are SGHTA and FQGNSA.

This chain uses TRBV4-1 with TRBJ1-1; 9 bases fit TRBD1. Losses at the gene ends were 3 bases for V and 5 bases for J; bases not matched to a gene: 13. The CDR3 is made up of 17 amino acids. Germline CDR1 reads MGHRA; CDR2 reads YSYEKL. CDR3 DNA sequence: TGCGCCAGCAGCCAGTATCCGGGACAGGGAATGGGGACTGAAGCTTTCTTT. Its translation: CASSQYPGQGMGTEAFF.

This rearrangement joins TRBV6-6 to TRBJ2-1; 8 nucleotides line up with TRBD2. CDR1 is MNHNY and CDR2 is SVGAGI in the germline V gene (reference sequence). Germline trimming cut 5 bases from V and 9 bases from J; bases unmatched to any gene: 9. The CDR3 is 14 residues long. For the CDR3, the DNA is TGTGCCAGCAGTCCTAGTATTACTAGCGGTGAGCAGTTCTTC. The encoded protein is CASSPSITSGEQFF.

This chain connects TRBV19 to TRBJ1-6; 7 bases are a match to TRBD1. Germline-derived CDR1 and CDR2 are LNHDA and SQIVND (reference sequence). The CDR3 has 17 amino acids. V lost 4 bases, J lost 5 bases, and 11 bases stayed unmatched. The CDR3 bases are TGTGCCAGTAGTACTCGCCCCAACAGGGGTGATAATTCACCCCTCCACTTT. Translated: CASSTRPNRGDNSPLHF.

This chain joins TRBV4-3 and TRBJ2-1; 9 nucleotides line up with TRBD1. V lost 1 base and J lost 15; bases outside the gene matches: 7. The CDR3 contains 13 residues. Germline V gene sequence: CDR1 LGHNA, CDR2 YSLEER. The CDR3: CASSQARDRVTFF. CDR3 DNA sequence: TGCGCCAGCAGCCAAGCCCGGGACAGGGTTACGTTCTTC.